The rows below give T cell receptor beta chains drawn from one sample of a study of OX40 agonist ivuxolimab in advanced cancers. The method was immunoSEQ multiplex PCR; TCRdb's version includes in-frame clones alone and lacks a portion of them. The sample lists approximately 74,000 clones; 85% were seen once. The starting material was CD4+ or CD8+ T cells sorted from blood, obtained in a trial of the OX40 agonist ivuxolimab. Receptors were obtained from an adult with an advanced solid tumor such as melanoma, head and neck, liver or kidney cancer. The CDR3 runs from the conserved cysteine through the conserved F or W. Each record gives: J gene, V gene, CDR3 protein.

J gene: TRBJ2-7; V gene: TRBV4-3; CDR3 protein: CASSRSASGYEQYF
J gene: TRBJ1-5; V gene: TRBV18; CDR3 protein: CASSPENRAQPQHF
J gene: TRBJ1-1; V gene: TRBV7-2; CDR3 protein: CASHQGHGTEAFF
J gene: TRBJ1-5; V gene: TRBV28; CDR3 protein: CASRGVDRANQPQHF
J gene: TRBJ2-7; V gene: TRBV7-9; CDR3 protein: CASSRDRGGSYEQYF
J gene: TRBJ1-3; V gene: TRBV20-1; CDR3 protein: CSAWDKGTIYF
J gene: TRBJ2-7; V gene: TRBV6-5; CDR3 protein: CASSQPSYEQYF
J gene: TRBJ2-7; V gene: TRBV11-2; CDR3 protein: CASSLAGTAFEQYF
J gene: TRBJ2-5; V gene: TRBV7-2; CDR3 protein: CASSLKRGLAGSQETQYF
J gene: TRBJ2-7; V gene: TRBV18; CDR3 protein: CASSPSREVNEQYF